The text below deals with one T cell receptor (beta chain). This specimen comes from a study of blood T cell repertoires in COVID-19. The wider study: From T cells, B-cell-depleted T cells, or PBMCs came the material, which was cDNA or gDNA.

CDR1 and CDR2 from the germline V gene are SGHRS and YFSETQ. The V gene end was trimmed by 7 bases and the J gene end by 4 bases; junction bases not matched to a gene: 25. The CDR3 spans 19 residues. Per the study methods: Nucleated cell counts were estimated from reference gene primer amplification. TCRdb keeps only in-frame clones here, not all; method: immunoSEQ multiplex PCR. Clonal size and the V and J genes are those of that table, whereas D and trimming came from the DNA. This table has fewer than 50,000 clones, 88% appearing once. The chain combines TRBV5-1 with TRBJ2-7, with 8 nucleotides matching TRBD2. Source material: peripheral blood. The source is a middle-aged man with active COVID-19. DNA of the CDR3: TGCGCCAGCGCCATCGGCACTAGCGGAGGGGGAACGTCGTCATACGAGCAGTACTTC. It is translated as CASAIGTSGGGTSSYEQYF.